The 28 T cell receptor beta chains presented below share a single source sample, sequenced in a study of T cell responses to AZD1222 COVID-19 vaccine (dated by TCRdb to the early 2020s). Receptor amplification or capture employed the immunoSEQ multiplex PCR assay. TCRdb mirrors the immuneACCESS table, restricted to in-frame sequences. Some clones are absent from its copies; in checked studies, under half trace to an unresolved V gene, and the reason for the others is unknown. The sample table lists 150,000 to 180,000 clones, 88% of them with a count of one. 3% to 3.5% of the sample is in the top ten clones. Interpreted using the paper, the time point label stands for: baseline before first vaccination. Sequences were derived from peripheral blood, sampled on day 0 of AZD1222 vaccination. The receptors here all came from an adult in good health.

The chain joins TRBV4-3 to TRBJ2-7; tentatively, D is TRBD1 (7 bases). Trimming left V 5 bases short and J 7 bases short, with 15 bases between. The CDR3 totals 13 residues. Germline V gene sequence: CDR1 LGHNA, CDR2 YSLEER. The CDR3 is CASSSIPGGEQYF. The CDR3 bases are TGCGCCAGCAGCTCGATACCAGGGGGGGAGCAGTACTTC.

This chain joins TRBV9 and TRBJ1-3; the D is unclear. The CDR3 covers 16 residues. Trimming removed 0 bases at V and 0 bases at J, with 10 bases between. Per germline, CDR1 SGDLS and CDR2 YYNGEE. The DNA for the CDR3 is TGTGCCAGCAGCGTAGGTGGGTTCCTCTCTGGAAACACCATATATTTT. This translates into CASSVGGFLSGNTIYF.

The V and J genes are TRBV6-2 or TRBV6-3 and TRBJ2-3, with a tentative D call TRBD2 (5 bases). Germline V gives CDR1 MNHEY, CDR2 SVGEGT. The CDR3 extends over 13 amino acids. Trimming took off 2 bases at V and 4 bases at J, with 7 bases between the two ends. CDR3 DNA sequence: TGTGCCAGCAGTTACGCTAGCCCAGATACGCAGTATTTT. Translating it yields CASSYASPDTQYF.

This clone is a singleton in its sample. The chain has TRBV7-9 and TRBJ2-2; D not certain. Trimming left V 10 bases short and J 2 bases short, with 14 bases between. This CDR3 has 14 amino acids. CDR1 SEHNR and CDR2 FQNEAQ come from the germline V gene (reference sequence). The CDR3 region has the DNA TGTGCCATCAATAAACCGGTTAACACCGGGGAGCTGTTTTTT. It codes for CAINKPVNTGELFF.

This rearrangement joins TRBV4-3 to TRBJ1-2; D call uncertain. Germline CDR1 LGHNA, CDR2 YSLEER. The CDR3 length is 15 residues. The V end was cut by 3 bases, the J end by 7 bases, with 18 bases between. The CDR3 protein is CASSQDPYGEGGYTF. The CDR3 region has the DNA TGCGCCAGCAGCCAGGACCCATACGGGGAGGGTGGCTACACCTTC.

V and J are TRBV5-6 and TRBJ1-2; D gene ambiguous. V was shortened by 1 base and J by 5 bases, with 6 bases between the two germline ends. Germline loops: CDR1 SGHDT, CDR2 YYEEEE. There are 12 residues in the CDR3. The DNA of the CDR3 is TGTGCCAGCAGCTTGACGGCTTATGGCTACACCTTC. Its protein is CASSLTAYGYTF.

The chain recombines TRBV6-6 with TRBJ1-4; no clear D. V dropped 8 bases and J dropped 0 bases, with 7 bases sitting between them. This CDR3 is 13 amino acids long. CDR1 is MNHNY and CDR2 is SVGAGI in the germline V gene (reference sequence). In DNA, the CDR3 is TGTGCCAGCTTGTCAGCAACTAATGAAAAACTGTTTTTT. It specifies CASLSATNEKLFF.

This chain links TRBV19 with TRBJ1-2; the match to TRBD1 covers 9 bases. The CDR3 is made up of 12 amino acids. Trimming removed 11 bases from V and 2 bases from J; junction bases left unmatched: 3. Germline V gene sequence: CDR1 LNHDA, CDR2 SQIVND (reference sequence). The CDR3: CAGGTGNYGYTF. CDR3 coding DNA: TGTGCCGGCGGGACAGGGAACTATGGCTACACCTTC. The entire variable domain, with the rest obtained from reference TRBV19 and TRBJ1-2, is as follows: DGGITQSPKYLFRKEGQNVTLSCEQNLNHDAMYWYRQDPGQGLRLIYYSQIVNDFQKGDIAEGYSVSREKKESFPLTVTSAQKNPTAFYLCAGGTGNYGYTFGSGTRLTVV.

J is TRBJ1-4 and V is TRBV3-1 (or the pseudogene TRBV3-2); D is uncertain. CDR3 length equals 13 residues. V lost 1 base, J lost 8 bases, and 8 bases lay in between. Per germline, CDR1 LGHDT and CDR2 YNNKEL (reference sequence). CDR3 residues: CASSQVSGEKLFF. For the CDR3, the DNA is TGTGCCAGCAGCCAAGTTTCAGGAGAAAAACTGTTTTTT.

V gene TRBV10-1 combines with J gene TRBJ1-1, with no clear D. Per the germline V gene, CDR1 is WNHNN and CDR2 is SYGVQD (reference sequence). This CDR3 is 14 amino acids long. Trimming left V 4 bases short and J 4 bases short, with 13 bases between. The CDR3 spells CASSGNLGGTEAFF. CDR3 sequence (DNA): TGCGCCAGCAGTGGCAACTTAGGCGGCACTGAAGCTTTCTTT.

This clone was seen once. This chain connects TRBV3-1 (or the pseudogene TRBV3-2) to TRBJ2-2; TRBD1 is a possible D gene (6 bases). The CDR3 length is 16 residues. CDR1 LGHDT and CDR2 YNNKEL come from the germline V gene (reference sequence). V dropped 0 bases and J dropped 3 bases, with 11 bases sitting between them. The CDR3 DNA reads as TGTGCCAGCAGCCAAGATTATACAGGGCACACCGGGGAGCTGTTTTTT. Translating it yields CASSQDYTGHTGELFF.

This clone was seen once. Here the CDR3 DNA reads TGTGCCAGCGGTCAGGGTAATGAAAAACTGTTTTTT. Translated, it gives CASGQGNEKLFF. The rearrangement joins TRBV12-3 or TRBV12-4 to TRBJ1-4; a possible D gene is TRBD1 (5 bases). Trimming shortened V by 8 bases and J by 4 bases, and 8 bases separated the two germline ends. The CDR3 consists of 12 residues.

The genes are TRBV11-1 and TRBJ1-1, with no clear D. CDR1 is SGHAT and CDR2 is FQDESV in the germline V gene (reference sequence). The V and J ends lost 0 bases and 7 bases respectively, with 9 bases between them. This CDR3 region has 13 residues. CDR3 in DNA: TGTGCCAGCAGCTTAGCAGGAGCTTTTGAAGCTTTCTTT. Its translation: CASSLAGAFEAFF.

The chain recombines TRBV15 with TRBJ2-5, with D unclear. Germline V gene lookup returns CDR1 LNHNV and CDR2 YYDKDF (reference sequence). Trimming removed 3 bases from V and 2 bases from J, with 7 bases in between. The CDR3 contains 13 residues. The CDR3 protein is CATSRDGQETQYF. The CDR3 DNA sequence: TGTGCCACCAGCAGGGACGGACAAGAGACCCAGTACTTC.

About this clone: A junction boundary mismatches the germline segment, possibly from a read error. The chain links TRBV5-5 to TRBJ2-7; either TRBD1 or TRBD2 may supply D (5 bases each). CDR1 is SGHKS and CDR2 is YYEKEE in the germline V gene (reference sequence). The CDR3 has 15 residues. CDR3 loop: CASSLVFGGSYEQYF. The DNA of the CDR3 is TGTGCCAGCAGTTTGGTTTTTGGGGGATCCTACGAGCAGTACTTC.

This clone was observed a single time. J is TRBJ1-1 and V is TRBV3-1 (or the pseudogene TRBV3-2); a weak D match, TRBD1 (5 bases). The germline CDR1 and CDR2 sequences are LGHDT and YNNKEL (reference sequence). V was cut by 7 bases and J by 0 bases, with 12 bases left in between. There are 14 residues in the CDR3. CDR3 sequence: CASTWGELNTEAFF. In nucleotides, the CDR3 is TGTGCCAGCACCTGGGGGGAGTTGAACACTGAAGCTTTCTTT.

The chain carries TRBV27 and TRBJ2-3, with TRBD2 matching 7 bases. V was clipped by 4 bases and J by 5 bases; unmatched bases: 9. The CDR3 length is 15 residues. CDR1 and CDR2 (germline): MNHEY, SMNVEV (reference sequence). The CDR3 coding sequence is TGTGCCAGCAGTTCAAGCGGGGCCCCGGGAGATACGCAGTATTTT. It specifies CASSSSGAPGDTQYF.

V is TRBV27 and J is TRBJ1-2; 8 bases fit TRBD1. V was clipped by 6 bases and J by 4 bases; unmatched bases: 7. Germline V gene lookup returns CDR1 MNHEY and CDR2 SMNVEV (reference sequence). The CDR3 length is 14 residues. The CDR3: CASRPSGQGYGYTF. The CDR3 region has the DNA TGTGCCAGCAGACCTTCCGGACAGGGCTATGGCTACACCTTC.

The chain uses TRBV5-1 and TRBJ2-3, with 12 nucleotides matching TRBD1. The CDR3 totals 16 residues. The germline gives CDR1 SGHRS, CDR2 YFSETQ. Trimming took 0 bases from V and 6 from J; bases not matched to a gene: 5. This CDR3 reads CASSLAGQGAVDTQYF. CDR3 DNA sequence: TGCGCCAGCAGCTTGGCGGGACAGGGGGCGGTGGATACGCAGTATTTT.

This rearrangement joins TRBV4-3 to TRBJ1-1; D gene ambiguous. V lost 1 base to trimming and J lost 8 bases, with 17 bases between them. This CDR3 spans 15 amino acids. From germline, CDR1 is LGHNA and CDR2 YSLEER. For the CDR3, the DNA is TGCGCCAGCAGCCAAGTCGCGAGCAGCGCTATGGAAGCTTTCTTT. Translating it yields CASSQVASSAMEAFF.

CDR3 sequence (DNA): TGTGCCAGCAGCCAGCACACTAGCGGGGTAGCCAAAAACATTCAGTACTTC. Translated, it gives CASSQHTSGVAKNIQYF. V is TRBV6-2 or TRBV6-3 and J is TRBJ2-4; 10 bases are a match to TRBD2. The trim removed 6 bases at V and 0 bases at J, leaving 8 bases unmatched. The CDR3 spans 17 residues. Germline V CDR1 and CDR2: MNHEY, SVGEGT.

The V gene is TRBV12-3 or TRBV12-4, the J gene TRBJ2-3; D unclear. This CDR3 contains 11 residues. Trimming took 5 bases from V and 8 from J, leaving 8 bases between them. For the CDR3, the DNA is TGTGCCAGCAGTACCCCCGGTACGCAGTATTTT. It translates to CASSTPGTQYF.

The chain links TRBV7-2 to TRBJ2-1; TRBD1 aligns across 8 bases. Germline V gene data show CDR1 as SGHTA and CDR2 as FQGNSA. The CDR3 loop spans 13 amino acids. With 5 bases clipped from V and 16 bases from J, the junction kept 13 bases outside the gene matches. The CDR3 DNA is TGTGCCAGCAGCAAACAACAGACAGGGGCACCTTTCTTC. It encodes CASSKQQTGAPFF.

This chain connects TRBV19 to TRBJ1-4; D is unclear. The CDR3 is 14 amino acids. The germline V and J ends were trimmed by 0 bases and 6 bases, with 8 bases remaining between them. Germline V lookup: CDR1 LNHDA, CDR2 SQIVND (reference sequence). CDR3 residues: CASSIDDGHEKLFF. The CDR3 DNA reads TGTGCCAGTAGTATAGACGACGGACATGAAAAACTGTTTTTT.

This chain links TRBV9 with TRBJ2-5; 7 bases are a match to TRBD1. The length of the CDR3 is 15 residues. V dropped 0 bases and J dropped 4; count of bases not matched to a gene: 6. CDR1 and CDR2 (germline): SGDLS, YYNGEE. The CDR3 nucleotides are TGTGCCAGCAGCGTAGACAGGGGTATCGGAGAGACCCAGTACTTC. Translated, it gives CASSVDRGIGETQYF.

The chain employs TRBV27 and TRBJ2-7, with 14 bases matching TRBD2. With V trimmed by 5 bases and J by 8 bases, 8 bases remained unmatched. Germline loops: CDR1 MNHEY, CDR2 SMNVEV (reference sequence). The CDR3 contains 15 residues. The CDR3 here is CASSPGLAGGYQQYF. Written as DNA, the CDR3 is TGTGCCAGCAGTCCTGGACTAGCGGGGGGATACCAGCAGTACTTC.

This sequence joins TRBV6-5 and TRBJ2-5; 7 nucleotides agree with TRBD1. CDR3 size: 14 residues. The J segment lost 5 bases and the V segment lost 10 bases, leaving 13 bases of the junction unmatched. Looked up from germline, CDR1 is MNHEY and CDR2 is SVGAGI. CDR3 protein: CAIMKHRGAETQYF. The CDR3 nucleotides are TGTGCCATCATGAAGCACAGGGGAGCTGAGACCCAGTACTTC.

This clone came up once. J is TRBJ1-2 and V is TRBV6-5, with 7 bases lining up with TRBD1. The CDR3 length is 14 residues. Germline CDR1 MNHEY, CDR2 SVGAGI. Losses at the gene ends were 6 bases for V and 4 bases for J; bases not matched to a gene: 8. The CDR3 sequence is CASRSRQGSYGYTF. CDR3 sequence (DNA): TGTGCCAGCAGGTCTCGACAGGGCAGCTATGGCTACACCTTC.